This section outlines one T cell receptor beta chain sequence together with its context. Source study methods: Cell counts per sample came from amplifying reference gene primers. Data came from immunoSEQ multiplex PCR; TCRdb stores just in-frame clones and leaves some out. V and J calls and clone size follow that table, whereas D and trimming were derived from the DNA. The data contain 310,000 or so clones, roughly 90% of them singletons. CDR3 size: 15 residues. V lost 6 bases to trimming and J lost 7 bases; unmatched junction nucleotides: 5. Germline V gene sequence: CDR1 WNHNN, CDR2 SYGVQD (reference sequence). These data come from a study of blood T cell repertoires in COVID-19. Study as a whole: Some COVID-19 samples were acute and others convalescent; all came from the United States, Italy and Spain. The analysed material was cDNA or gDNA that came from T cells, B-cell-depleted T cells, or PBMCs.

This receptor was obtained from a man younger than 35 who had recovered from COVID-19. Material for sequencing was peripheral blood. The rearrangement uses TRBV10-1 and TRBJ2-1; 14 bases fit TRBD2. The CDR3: CASSAGTSGSNEQFF. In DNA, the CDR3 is TGCGCCAGCAGCGCCGGGACTAGCGGGAGTAATGAGCAGTTCTTC.